The clone carrying this T cell receptor beta chain was observed a single time. This specimen includes other DNA sequences encoding the same CDR3. Participant ages covered roughly 18 to 89 years across approximately 25 US areas. What the recovered Cohort 3 donors had was two negative PCRs, clearance, or symptom resolution. This entry comes from a study of blood T cell repertoires in COVID-19. Study-wide context: Sites across the United States, Italy and Spain contributed samples from acute and convalescent COVID-19.

In the original workflow: Reference gene primer amplification gave estimated nucleated cell counts. This table comes from immunoSEQ multiplex PCR, and its TCRdb copy is limited to in-frame clones, with some not included. V and J calls and clone size are those listed in that table; D and trimming were worked out from the DNA. Here the sample spans around 280,000 clones, roughly 87% being singletons. This clonotype was sampled from a woman in her thirties or forties who had recovered from COVID-19. The specimen sequenced was PBMCs or T cells enriched from blood (not recorded which).

The CDR3 nucleotides read TGCAGTGTTCGGGGGAACACTGAAGCTTTCTTT. This translates into CSVRGNTEAFF. This chain links TRBV20-1 with TRBJ1-1; no clear D. V was trimmed by 7 bases and J by 1 base, leaving 7 bases between them. From germline, CDR1 is DFQATT and CDR2 SNEGSKA (reference sequence). CDR3 size: 11 residues.